What follows are 8 T cell receptor beta chains derived from one specimen sequenced in a study of blood T cell repertoires in COVID-19 (dated by TCRdb to the early 2020s). Preparation of the library involved the immunoSEQ multiplex PCR assay. The immuneACCESS repertoire file appears here via TCRdb, limited to in-frame rearrangements. These files lack a portion of the clones; in checked studies, under half of the deficit traces to unresolved V genes, and the cause of the others is not known. For this sample the table gives roughly 250,000 clones, of which over 80% were detected only once. The ten largest clones add up to approximately 1.2% of the sample. The specimen sequenced was PBMCs or T cells enriched from blood (not recorded which). The receptor source for this set is a human donor in a cohort exposed to, infected with or recovered from COVID-19 (not recorded which). The donor label of this sample is uncertain.

This rearrangement joins TRBV2 to TRBJ2-7, with 13 bases fitting TRBD2. The CDR3 consists of 15 residues. With V trimmed by 5 bases and J by 4 bases, 5 bases remained unmatched. Germline CDR1 SNHLY, CDR2 FYNNEI. The CDR3 sequence: CASSTGTSGVYEQYF. The CDR3, as DNA: TGTGCCAGCAGTACCGGGACTAGCGGGGTGTACGAGCAGTACTTC.

The V call is TRBV5-4, the J call TRBJ1-4, with 8 bases that match TRBD1. This CDR3 has 16 residues. Germline assignment: CDR1 SGHNT and CDR2 YYREEE (reference sequence). Losses at the gene ends were 3 bases for V and 0 bases for J; bases not matched to a gene: 4. The CDR3 protein is CASSSGQEATNEKLFF. The CDR3 DNA sequence: TGTGCCAGCAGCTCGGGACAGGAAGCAACTAATGAAAAACTGTTTTTT. The full variable domain, rest sourced from reference TRBV5-4 and TRBJ1-4, is ETGVTQSPTHLIKTRGQQVTLRCSSQSGHNTVSWYQQALGQGPQFIFQYYREEENGRGNFPPRFSGLQFPNYSSELNVNALELDDSALYLCASSSGQEATNEKLFFGSGTQLSVL.

The genes are TRBV7-7 and TRBJ2-2, with 9 nucleotides matching TRBD1. The CDR3 spans 15 residues. V shed 3 bases, J shed 5 bases, and the junction held 4 bases outside the gene matches. Germline V gene data show CDR1 as SSHAT and CDR2 as FNYEAQ (reference sequence). In DNA form, the CDR3 reads TGTGCCAGCAGCTTGGGGACAGGGTTTACCGGGGAGCTGTTTTTT. Translated: CASSLGTGFTGELFF.

The chain uses TRBV28 and TRBJ1-5, with a weak D call TRBD1 (5 bases). CDR1 MDHEN and CDR2 SYDVKM come from the germline V gene. Between the trimmed V and J ends, which lost 1 base and 7 bases, there was a span of 8 bases. The CDR3 covers 13 residues. The CDR3 DNA follows: TGTGCCAGCAGTTTATCAGGGATGCAGCCCCAGCATTTT. Translating it yields CASSLSGMQPQHF.

This chain links TRBV10-2 with TRBJ1-6; D is unclear. This CDR3 has 13 amino acids. The ends were cut back, 0 bases at V and 9 bases at J, with 6 bases in the middle. CDR1 and CDR2 from the germline V gene are WSHSY and SAAADI. CDR3 sequence: CASSESAGSPLHF. The CDR3 coding sequence is TGCGCCAGCAGTGAGTCTGCGGGTTCACCCCTCCACTTT.

The V and J genes are TRBV5-4 and TRBJ2-1, with D hard to call. Germline lookup yields CDR1 SGHNT and CDR2 YYREEE (reference sequence). The CDR3 length is 12 residues. The V end lost 3 bases, the J end lost 7 bases, and 8 bases lay between the germline ends. The CDR3 spells CASSSRENEQFF. The CDR3 DNA reads as TGTGCCAGCAGCTCCCGCGAAAATGAGCAGTTCTTC.

The chain carries TRBV28 and TRBJ1-2; possibly TRBD1 for D (6 bases). V was pared by 5 bases and J by 3 bases, with 13 bases between. Germline CDR1 and CDR2: MDHEN and SYDVKM. This CDR3 comprises 14 residues. CDR3 loop: CASSAYRDDYGYTF. DNA for the CDR3: TGTGCCAGCAGTGCCTACAGGGATGACTATGGCTACACCTTC.

The J gene is TRBJ2-7, the V gene TRBV6-6; tentatively, D is TRBD2 (7 bases). The CDR3 sequence is 15 residues long. Between the trimmed V and J ends, which lost 8 bases and 0 bases, there was a span of 17 bases. Looked up from germline, CDR1 is MNHNY and CDR2 is SVGAGI (reference sequence). The CDR3 DNA reads as TGTGCCAGCTCCAAGGGGGGGGAAGCCTCCTACGAGCAGTACTTC. This encodes CASSKGGEASYEQYF.